The 9 T cell receptor beta chains below were found in one sample sequenced in a study of blood T cell repertoires in COVID-19. TCRdb's table, derived via immunoSEQ multiplex PCR, lists solely in-frame clones and lacks some. The sample has over 150,000 clones, roughly four fifths seen once. What was sequenced was peripheral blood. The receptors were sampled from a woman aged 60-70 years with acute or convalescent COVID-19.

The chain employs TRBV6-5 and TRBJ2-2; D might be TRBD2 (6 bases). V shed 2 bases and J shed 4 bases, with 11 bases lying between them. Germline CDR1 reads MNHEY; CDR2 reads SVGAGI. The CDR3 spans 15 residues. The DNA of the CDR3 is TGTGCCAGCAGTTACGACTGGCGGGGCACCGGGGAGCTGTTTTTT. Translating it yields CASSYDWRGTGELFF.

This chain connects TRBV5-1 to TRBJ2-2; 8 positions match TRBD2. V trimming: 4 bases; J trimming: 2 bases; junction bases outside the gene matches: 7. The CDR3 has 16 amino acids. Germline CDR1 reads SGHRS; CDR2 reads YFSETQ. The CDR3 sequence is CASSPPGRDNTGELFF. The CDR3 region has the DNA TGCGCCAGCAGCCCCCCCGGGAGGGACAACACCGGGGAGCTGTTTTTT.

The chain carries TRBV10-3 and TRBJ1-2; D call uncertain. The V end was cut by 3 bases, the J end by 3 bases, with 11 bases between. The CDR3 loop spans 14 amino acids. Germline V gene lookup returns CDR1 ENHRY and CDR2 SYGVKD. CDR3: CAISDPPAYYGYTF. CDR3 nucleotides: TGTGCCATCAGTGATCCTCCCGCGTACTATGGCTACACCTTC.

V is TRBV20-1 and J is TRBJ2-3; TRBD2 matches 9 bases. The ends lost 3 bases at V and 2 bases at J; junction bases unmatched: 9. Germline loops: CDR1 DFQATT, CDR2 SNEGSKA (reference sequence). The CDR3 spans 16 residues. The CDR3 loop is CSASLKSGGYTDTQYF. The CDR3 DNA follows: TGCAGTGCTAGTCTAAAAAGCGGGGGGTACACAGATACGCAGTATTTT.

V is TRBV12-3 or TRBV12-4 and J is TRBJ1-1; D is unclear. V lost 8 bases to trimming and J lost 1 base, with 11 bases between them. The CDR3 consists of 13 residues. This CDR3 reads CASAVRENTEAFF. The CDR3 DNA reads TGTGCCAGCGCGGTTCGGGAGAACACTGAAGCTTTCTTT.

This clone was seen a single time. This chain connects TRBV5-1 to TRBJ1-1, with D possibly being TRBD1 (6 bases). This CDR3 is 14 amino acids long. From germline, CDR1 is SGHRS and CDR2 YFSETQ. V was clipped by 1 base and J by 1 base, with 8 bases between them. The DNA of the CDR3 is TGCGCCAGCAGCTTGCAGGGACAGAACACTGAAGCTTTCTTT. Residues: CASSLQGQNTEAFF. Looking up the rest from reference TRBV5-1 and TRBJ1-1 gives the full variable domain: KAGVTQTPRYLIKTRGQQVTLSCSPISGHRSVSWYQQTPGQGLQFLFEYFSETQRNKGNFPGRFSGRQFSNSRSEMNVSTLELGDSALYLCASSLQGQNTEAFFGQGTRLTVV.

This chain connects TRBV28 to TRBJ1-1, with TRBD1 matching over 8 bases. The V gene's germline CDR1 is MDHEN and CDR2 SYDVKM. The CDR3 length is 15 residues. After removal of 2 bases from V and 2 bases from J, the junction contained 4 bases not matched to a gene. Here the CDR3 reads CASSLGGTGNTEAFF. In DNA, the CDR3 is TGTGCCAGCAGTTTAGGGGGGACAGGAAACACTGAAGCTTTCTTT.

The chain is built from TRBV2 and TRBJ2-1, with TRBD2 matching over 10 bases. CDR1 and CDR2 (germline): SNHLY, FYNNEI. V lost 8 bases to trimming and J lost 4 bases; unmatched junction nucleotides: 5. This CDR3 comprises 14 residues. The CDR3 DNA reads TGTGCCAGCCTCACTAGCGGGATATACAATGAGCAGTTCTTC. Translating gives CASLTSGIYNEQFF.

The J gene is TRBJ2-3, the V gene TRBV5-1; TRBD2 aligns across 10 bases. CDR3 length: 15 residues. V lost 4 bases to trimming and J lost 1 base; unmatched junction nucleotides: 3. CDR1 is SGHRS, CDR2 YFSETQ, per germline. CDR3 sequence reads: CASSVGLAGTDTQYF. In DNA form, the CDR3 reads TGCGCCAGCAGCGTTGGACTAGCGGGCACAGATACGCAGTATTTT. The whole variable domain, remainder taken from reference TRBV5-1 and TRBJ2-3, is KAGVTQTPRYLIKTRGQQVTLSCSPISGHRSVSWYQQTPGQGLQFLFEYFSETQRNKGNFPGRFSGRQFSNSRSEMNVSTLELGDSALYLCASSVGLAGTDTQYFGPGTRLTVL.